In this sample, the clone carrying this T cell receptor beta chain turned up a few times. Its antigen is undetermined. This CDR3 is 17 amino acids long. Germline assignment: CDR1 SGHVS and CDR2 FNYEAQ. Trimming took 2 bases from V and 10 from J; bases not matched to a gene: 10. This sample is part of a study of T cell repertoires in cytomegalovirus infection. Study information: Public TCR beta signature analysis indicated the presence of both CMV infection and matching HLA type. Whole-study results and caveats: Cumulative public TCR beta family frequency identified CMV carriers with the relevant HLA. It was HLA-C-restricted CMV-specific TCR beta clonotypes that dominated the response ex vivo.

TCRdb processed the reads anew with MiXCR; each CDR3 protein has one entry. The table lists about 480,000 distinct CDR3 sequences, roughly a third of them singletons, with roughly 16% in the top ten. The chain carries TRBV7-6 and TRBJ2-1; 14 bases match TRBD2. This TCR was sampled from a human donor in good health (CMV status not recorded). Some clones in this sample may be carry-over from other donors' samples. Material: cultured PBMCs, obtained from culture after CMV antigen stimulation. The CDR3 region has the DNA TGTGCCAGCAGCTTAATCGTGCCGGGACTAGCGGGAGAAGAGCAGTTCTTC. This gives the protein CASSLIVPGLAGEEQFF.